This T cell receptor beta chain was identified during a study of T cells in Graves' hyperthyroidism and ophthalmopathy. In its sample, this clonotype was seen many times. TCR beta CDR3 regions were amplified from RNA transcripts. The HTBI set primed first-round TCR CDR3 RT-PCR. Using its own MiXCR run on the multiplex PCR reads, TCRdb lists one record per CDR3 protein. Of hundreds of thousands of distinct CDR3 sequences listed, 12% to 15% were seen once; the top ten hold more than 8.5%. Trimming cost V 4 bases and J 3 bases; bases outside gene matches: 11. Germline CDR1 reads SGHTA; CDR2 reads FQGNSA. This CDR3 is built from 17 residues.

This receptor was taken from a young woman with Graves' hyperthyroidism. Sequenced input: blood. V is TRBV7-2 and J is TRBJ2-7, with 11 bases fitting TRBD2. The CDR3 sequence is CASSSRLLAGAGYEQYF. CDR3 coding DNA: TGTGCCAGCAGCTCGAGACTACTAGCGGGAGCCGGCTACGAGCAGTACTTC.